This T cell receptor beta chain was obtained from a study of blood T cells in healthy people across ages. Findings of the study overall: The recorded TCR beta diversity per million T cells decreased in a roughly linear manner with age.

Through a sample-barcoded 5' primer and a J-beta primer mix, a second PCR was run for about 7 to 12 cycles. TCRdb reprocessed the 5' RACE reads with MiXCR, giving one entry per CDR3 protein. The sample has some 710,000 distinct CDR3 sequences, 22% seen once. Concerning this clonotype: Its specificity is unknown.

The ends were cut back, 6 bases at V and 1 base at J, with 16 bases in the middle. The CDR3 runs to 15 residues. The gene calls are TRBV12-3 or TRBV12-4 and TRBJ2-7; D is possibly TRBD2 (6 bases). The origin of this receptor is a man in his 70s in good health. Material for sequencing was blood. The CDR3 bases are TGTGCCAGCAGGGCCCGAGGGACTGGATCCTACGAGCAGTACTTC. Translating it yields CASRARGTGSYEQYF.